These 8 T cell receptor beta chains were all obtained from the same sample, sequenced in a study of patients and donors after allogeneic stem cell transplantation. TCRdb reprocessed the RT-PCR reads with MiXCR, giving one entry per CDR3 protein. The table includes about 200,000 distinct CDR3 sequences, around two fifths detected once. The specimen sequenced was blood, either unsorted or a sorted T cell fraction (not recorded which). The receptors come from a human donor who was either an allogeneic HSCT recipient or a stem cell or donor lymphocyte infusion donor (not recorded which). It is not recorded whose cells these are; they may come from a transplant donor.

This clonotype showed up just a few times. The chain combines TRBV7-9 with TRBJ1-2, with D uncertain. CDR1 and CDR2 (germline): SEHNR, FQNEAQ (reference sequence). The CDR3 length is 13 residues. Trimming left V 7 bases short and J 4 bases short, with 13 bases between. CDR3 bases: TGTGCCAGCACCCCAGATCCCCTCTATGGCTACACCTTC. Translating it yields CASTPDPLYGYTF.

The J gene is TRBJ1-1, the V gene TRBV20-1; the D gene is possibly TRBD1 (6 bases). CDR1 DFQATT and CDR2 SNEGSKA come from the germline V gene (reference sequence). The CDR3 spans 12 residues. V lost 5 bases and J 10 bases, leaving 17 bases between the germline ends. The CDR3 is CSAPSWGAGAFF. The CDR3 region has the DNA TGCAGTGCTCCCAGTTGGGGGGCGGGAGCTTTCTTT.

This sequence joins TRBV6-5 and TRBJ2-4; 9 bases are shared with TRBD2. Losses at the gene ends were 4 bases for V and 3 bases for J; bases not matched to a gene: 7. CDR3 length equals 16 residues. Germline values: CDR1 MNHEY, CDR2 SVGAGI. CDR3 sequence: CASSSSGTSLKNIQYF. CDR3 coding DNA: TGTGCCAGCAGTTCCTCGGGGACTAGCCTCAAAAACATTCAGTACTTC.

This clonotype showed up just a few times. The chain couples TRBV7-9 to TRBJ1-1; D not certain. There are 14 residues in the CDR3. Between the trimmed V and J ends, which lost 1 base and 0 bases, there was a span of 6 bases. CDR1 is SEHNR and CDR2 is FQNEAQ in the germline V gene (reference sequence). This chain's CDR3 is CASSLVTVNTEAFF. As DNA, the CDR3 is TGTGCCAGCAGCTTAGTAACGGTGAACACTGAAGCTTTCTTT.

The chain joins TRBV2 to TRBJ1-6; D gene ambiguous. CDR3 length equals 14 residues. Per germline, CDR1 SNHLY and CDR2 FYNNEI. Trimming shortened V by 6 bases and J by 5 bases, and 11 bases separated the two germline ends. The CDR3 DNA reads TGTGCCAGCAGATTGACGGAAAATAATTCACCCCTCCACTTT. Translating gives CASRLTENNSPLHF.

In its sample, this clonotype was seen a few times. The chain couples TRBV3-2 to TRBJ1-4; the table's D call of TRBD1 was not tested on the DNA. TRBV3-2 is listed as a pseudogene. The CDR3 is made up of 16 amino acids. The CDR3: CASSPDRVQTNEKLFF. The CDR3 DNA follows: TGTGCCAGCAGCCCCGACAGGGTACAAACTAATGAAAAACTGTTTTTT.

The rearrangement links TRBV23-1 to TRBJ1-6; D not resolved. TRBV23-1 is an open reading frame whose function is uncertain. Trimming left V 7 bases short and J 1 base short, with 11 bases between. There are 15 residues in the CDR3. The CDR3 nucleotides read TGCGCCAGCATGAGGAAGGAATCCTATAATTCACCCCTCCACTTT. Translated, it gives CASMRKESYNSPLHF.

This clonotype was counted between two and nine times. The genes are TRBV7-9 and TRBJ2-3; 9 bases are shared with TRBD2. Germline loops: CDR1 SEHNR, CDR2 FQNEAQ (reference sequence). The trim removed 1 base at V and 1 base at J, leaving 3 bases unmatched. The CDR3 covers 16 residues. In nucleotides, the CDR3 is TGTGCCAGCAGCTTAGTCCCTAGCGGGGGCACAGATACGCAGTATTTT. Residues: CASSLVPSGGTDTQYF.